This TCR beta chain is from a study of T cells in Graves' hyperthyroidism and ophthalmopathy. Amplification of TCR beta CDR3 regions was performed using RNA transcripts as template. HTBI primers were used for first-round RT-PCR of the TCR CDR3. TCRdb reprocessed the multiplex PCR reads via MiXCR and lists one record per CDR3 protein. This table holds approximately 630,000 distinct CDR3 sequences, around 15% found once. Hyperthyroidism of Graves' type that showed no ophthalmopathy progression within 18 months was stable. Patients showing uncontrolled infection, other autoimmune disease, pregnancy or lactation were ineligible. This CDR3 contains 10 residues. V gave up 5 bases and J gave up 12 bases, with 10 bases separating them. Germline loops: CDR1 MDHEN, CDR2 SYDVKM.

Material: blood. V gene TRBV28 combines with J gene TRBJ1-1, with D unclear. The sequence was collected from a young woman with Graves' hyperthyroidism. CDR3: CASSEARSFF. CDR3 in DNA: TGTGCCAGCAGTGAAGCGCGGTCTTTCTTT.